The next 23 T cell receptor beta chains were all read from a single sample in a study of shared clonotypes between healthy human individuals. Naive CD8 cells were CD45RO-negative, positively selected for CCR7, excluding terminally differentiated effector memory CD45RA+ cells. Generated by immunoSEQ multiplex PCR, the TCRdb table keeps only in-frame clones and is missing some. The data contain some 1,900,000 clones, about 94% of them singletons. The specimen sequenced was naive CD8+ T cells sorted from blood. Receptors originate from a man younger than 30 in good health.

This clone was picked up one time. This chain joins TRBV19 and TRBJ1-1; D gene unclear. This CDR3 contains 15 residues. Germline values: CDR1 LNHDA, CDR2 SQIVND (reference sequence). V lost 6 bases and J 0 bases, leaving 14 bases between the germline ends. The CDR3, as DNA: TGTGCCAGTAGACTCGACTGGGATCTGAACACTGAAGCTTTCTTT. It codes for CASRLDWDLNTEAFF.

The V gene is TRBV6-6, the J gene TRBJ1-3, with D hard to call. The CDR3 contains 14 residues. V was cut by 5 bases and J by 0 bases, with 8 bases left in between. CDR1 is MNHNY, CDR2 SVGAGI, per germline (reference sequence). This CDR3 is CASSPGNSGNTIYF. Here the CDR3 DNA reads TGTGCCAGCAGTCCCGGGAACTCTGGAAACACCATATATTTT.

The chain uses TRBV13 and TRBJ2-5; 8 positions agree with TRBD2. The CDR3 has 14 amino acids. From germline, CDR1 is PRHDT and CDR2 FYEKMQ (reference sequence). The ends lost 2 bases at V and 7 bases at J; junction bases unmatched: 6. CDR3 DNA: TGTGCCAGCAGCTTACGGACCGGGGGGGTGACCCAGTACTTC. Its protein product is CASSLRTGGVTQYF.

The gene calls are TRBV9 and TRBJ2-7; D not resolved. V was pared by 3 bases and J by 6 bases, with 10 bases between. The germline CDR1 and CDR2 sequences are SGDLS and YYNGEE. The CDR3 covers 12 residues. CDR3 DNA sequence: TGTGCCAGCAGCGAAGGTCTGGGCGAGCAGTACTTC. Translated: CASSEGLGEQYF.

The gene calls are TRBV27 and TRBJ2-1, with D maybe TRBD2 (5 bases). Per germline, CDR1 MNHEY and CDR2 SMNVEV (reference sequence). This CDR3 has 15 residues. Between the trimmed V and J ends, which lost 3 bases and 7 bases, there was a span of 16 bases. CDR3 DNA sequence: TGTGCCAGCAGTTTTGGGCGAGGGTTGGAAAATGAGCAGTTCTTC. Amino acids: CASSFGRGLENEQFF.

This chain connects TRBV5-1 to TRBJ2-3; no firm D call. The V gene lost 1 base and the J gene lost 5 bases, with 11 bases spanning the gap. Germline values: CDR1 SGHRS, CDR2 YFSETQ. The CDR3 runs 14 residues. CDR3: CASSLKGLQDTQYF. The CDR3, as DNA: TGCGCCAGCAGCTTGAAAGGGCTCCAAGATACGCAGTATTTT. The full variable domain, with the rest looked up from reference TRBV5-1 and TRBJ2-3, is KAGVTQTPRYLIKTRGQQVTLSCSPISGHRSVSWYQQTPGQGLQFLFEYFSETQRNKGNFPGRFSGRQFSNSRSEMNVSTLELGDSALYLCASSLKGLQDTQYFGPGTRLTVL.

Concerning this clone: Other nucleotide sequences in the sample specify the same CDR3. The chain joins TRBV27 to TRBJ2-1, with 10 positions matching TRBD2. J lost 2 bases, V lost 8 bases, and 3 bases had no gene match. The CDR3 length is 14 residues. The V gene's germline CDR1 is MNHEY and CDR2 SMNVEV (reference sequence). CDR3 DNA sequence: TGTGCCAGCCGAAGCGGGGGGGCCTACAATGAGCAGTTCTTC. The encoded protein is CASRSGGAYNEQFF.

This sequence joins TRBV7-8 and TRBJ1-5; no clear D gene. The CDR3 spans 15 residues. Germline V gene data show CDR1 as SGHVS and CDR2 as FQNEAQ. The V and J ends lost 1 base and 2 bases respectively, with 9 bases between them. The CDR3 reads CASSLVAGGNQPQHF. The CDR3 coding sequence is TGTGCCAGCAGCTTAGTGGCAGGCGGCAATCAGCCCCAGCATTTT.

This chain connects TRBV30 to TRBJ2-2; possible D gene TRBD1, 6 bases. V lost 4 bases and J 6 bases, leaving 15 bases between the germline ends. This CDR3 comprises 14 residues. Germline CDR1 GTSNPN, CDR2 SVGIG (reference sequence). DNA of the CDR3: TGTGCCTGGAATGGGGGCGGATTGGCCGGGGAGCTGTTTTTT. Amino acids: CAWNGGGLAGELFF.

This rearrangement joins TRBV14 to TRBJ2-3; TRBD2 is a possible D gene (5 bases). The CDR3 extends over 15 amino acids. The germline V and J ends were trimmed by 4 bases and 0 bases, with 11 bases remaining between them. CDR1 and CDR2 from the germline V gene are SGHDN and FVKESK. The CDR3 DNA is TGTGCCAGCAGCCTCGGTAGCGCAAGCACAGATACGCAGTATTTT. As protein: CASSLGSASTDTQYF.

The J gene is TRBJ1-2, the V gene TRBV4-1, with D tentatively TRBD1 (5 bases). The CDR3 length is 15 residues. Per germline, CDR1 MGHRA and CDR2 YSYEKL. The V end lost 2 bases, the J end lost 6 bases, and 16 bases lay between the germline ends. The CDR3 reads CASSQFPGGNDGYTF. The CDR3 region has the DNA TGCGCCAGCAGCCAATTTCCCGGGGGAAATGATGGCTACACCTTC.

This clone showed up just once. The V call is TRBV19, the J call TRBJ2-7; TRBD1 or TRBD2 may be the D gene (5 bases each). The V end lost 3 bases, the J end lost 3 bases, and 12 bases lay between the germline ends. Per the germline V gene, CDR1 is LNHDA and CDR2 is SQIVND (reference sequence). The CDR3 extends over 14 amino acids. CDR3 in DNA: TGTGCCAGTAGTATCGGGACCCCCAACTACGAGCAGTACTTC. This translates into CASSIGTPNYEQYF. Together with reference TRBV19 and TRBJ2-7, the CDR3 gives the full variable domain: DGGITQSPKYLFRKEGQNVTLSCEQNLNHDAMYWYRQDPGQGLRLIYYSQIVNDFQKGDIAEGYSVSREKKESFPLTVTSAQKNPTAFYLCASSIGTPNYEQYFGPGTRLTVT.

The chain recombines TRBV6-5 with TRBJ2-7, with D unclear. The CDR3 sequence is 13 residues long. Trimming shortened V by 6 bases and J by 2 bases, and 11 bases separated the two germline ends. In germline, CDR1 is MNHEY, CDR2 SVGAGI. CDR3 bases: TGTGCCAGCAGGGGCCTTCATGCCTACGAGCAGTACTTC. Its protein is CASRGLHAYEQYF.

The chain employs TRBV5-1 and TRBJ2-3; 7 bases match TRBD1. Germline V gives CDR1 SGHRS, CDR2 YFSETQ. After removal of 7 bases from V and 6 bases from J, the junction contained 17 bases not matched to a gene. The CDR3 contains 16 residues. CDR3 residues: CASGQHRGPSLDTQYF. The CDR3 DNA reads TGCGCCAGCGGGCAACACAGGGGACCTTCTTTGGATACGCAGTATTTT.

V and J are TRBV10-3 and TRBJ2-7; D is perhaps TRBD2 (6 bases). Germline V CDR1 and CDR2: ENHRY, SYGVKD. With 5 bases removed from V and 3 bases from J, the gap between germline ends came to 26 bases. This CDR3 comprises 18 residues. Here the CDR3 reads CAISSLSGGPLEIYEQYF. CDR3 coding DNA: TGTGCCATCAGTTCACTAAGCGGAGGGCCTTTGGAGATCTACGAGCAGTACTTC.

This clone was counted once. V and J are TRBV7-2 and TRBJ2-7; TRBD2 matches at 7 bases. The V gene's germline CDR1 is SGHTA and CDR2 FQGNSA. The CDR3 extends over 14 amino acids. V shed 0 bases, J shed 6 bases, and the junction held 5 bases outside the gene matches. The CDR3 sequence is CASSLAGGPGEQYF. The CDR3, as DNA: TGTGCCAGCAGCTTAGCGGGAGGGCCGGGCGAGCAGTACTTC. The complete variable domain, with remaining parts taken from reference TRBV7-2 and TRBJ2-7, reads GAGVSQSPSNKVTEKGKDVELRCDPISGHTALYWYRQSLGQGLEFLIYFQGNSAPDKSGLPSDRFSAERTGGSVSTLTIQRTQQEDSAVYLCASSLAGGPGEQYFGPGTRLTVT.

V usage is TRBV4-1 and J usage is TRBJ2-3; TRBD2 might be the D (6 bases). The germline V gene encodes CDR1 MGHRA and CDR2 YSYEKL. CDR3 length: 15 residues. V dropped 0 bases and J dropped 14 bases, with 21 bases sitting between them. CDR3 residues: CASSQEEVFGTPRYF. CDR3 in DNA: TGCGCCAGCAGCCAAGAAGAGGTGTTTGGGACTCCCCGGTATTTT.

The chain couples TRBV2 to TRBJ2-7, with TRBD2 as a possible D gene (5 bases). V was shortened by 2 bases and J by 5 bases, with 13 bases between the two germline ends. Germline assignment: CDR1 SNHLY and CDR2 FYNNEI. CDR3 size: 14 residues. This CDR3 reads CASSENGLGDEQYF. CDR3 nucleotide sequence: TGTGCCAGCAGTGAAAATGGACTGGGCGACGAGCAGTACTTC.

This clone appeared a few times. The chain carries TRBV19 and TRBJ1-3, with TRBD1 as a possible D gene (6 bases). The V gene lost 4 bases and the J gene lost 0 bases, with 13 bases spanning the gap. The CDR3 consists of 16 residues. Per germline, CDR1 LNHDA and CDR2 SQIVND (reference sequence). CDR3 nucleotides: TGTGCCAGTAGTACAACAGGGCAGTTCTCTGGAAACACCATATATTTT. This codes for CASSTTGQFSGNTIYF.

The chain carries TRBV7-9 and TRBJ2-7; TRBD2 agrees at 7 bases. Trimming cost V 4 bases and J 2 bases; bases outside gene matches: 8. CDR1 is SEHNR and CDR2 is FQNEAQ in the germline V gene (reference sequence). The CDR3 spans 15 residues. The CDR3 region has the DNA TGTGCCAGCAGCTCCGGGCTAGCGGCCCCCTACGAGCAGTACTTC. It encodes CASSSGLAAPYEQYF.

J is TRBJ2-2 and V is TRBV7-9, with 13 bases that match TRBD2. Germline V gives CDR1 SEHNR, CDR2 FQNEAQ (reference sequence). The CDR3 sequence is 16 residues long. Trimming at V came to 6 bases and at J to 5 bases, leaving 6 bases not matched to a gene. In DNA form, the CDR3 reads TGTGCCAGCAGACTAGCGGGAGGGCCGGAGACCGGGGAGCTGTTTTTT. Protein: CASRLAGGPETGELFF.

This chain joins TRBV14 and TRBJ2-4, with a tentative D call TRBD1 (6 bases). Trimming cost V 4 bases and J 0 bases, with 13 bases left between them. This CDR3 contains 16 residues. CDR1 and CDR2 (germline): SGHDN, FVKESK. Here the CDR3 DNA reads TGTGCCAGCAGCCCCCACGGGACACCAGCCAAAAACATTCAGTACTTC. Residues: CASSPHGTPAKNIQYF.

A word on this clone: Different DNA sequences within this sample yield the same CDR3. V gene TRBV5-8 combines with J gene TRBJ1-1, with D unresolved. Trimming stripped 0 bases from V and 1 base from J, with 4 bases between. Germline-derived CDR1 and CDR2 are SGHTS and YDEGEE. The CDR3 is made up of 13 amino acids. For the CDR3, the DNA is TGTGCCAGCAGCTTGGATCCGAACACTGAAGCTTTCTTT. This translates into CASSLDPNTEAFF.